The clone carrying this T cell receptor (beta chain) was observed a few times. The V end lost 6 bases, the J end lost 3 bases, and 12 bases lay between the germline ends. CDR3 length equals 14 residues. Germline-derived CDR1 and CDR2 are MDHEN and SYDVKM. This sample stems from a study of cytotoxic CD8 clonotypes in ibrutinib-treated CLL. The repertoire was sequenced with immunoSEQ multiplex PCR; TCRdb's copy has only in-frame clones and lacks some. This table holds about 270,000 clones, approximately 79% found once. This sequence was found in a human donor with chronic lymphocytic leukemia. The V and J genes are TRBV28 and TRBJ2-1; the D gene could be TRBD1 or TRBD2 (5 bases each). The material was PBMCs, obtained at disease progression, from a patient treated with ibrutinib. CDR3 nucleotide sequence: TGTGCCAGCAGGTTGGGGGTTATCTACAATGAGCAGTTCTTC. Its translation is CASRLGVIYNEQFF.